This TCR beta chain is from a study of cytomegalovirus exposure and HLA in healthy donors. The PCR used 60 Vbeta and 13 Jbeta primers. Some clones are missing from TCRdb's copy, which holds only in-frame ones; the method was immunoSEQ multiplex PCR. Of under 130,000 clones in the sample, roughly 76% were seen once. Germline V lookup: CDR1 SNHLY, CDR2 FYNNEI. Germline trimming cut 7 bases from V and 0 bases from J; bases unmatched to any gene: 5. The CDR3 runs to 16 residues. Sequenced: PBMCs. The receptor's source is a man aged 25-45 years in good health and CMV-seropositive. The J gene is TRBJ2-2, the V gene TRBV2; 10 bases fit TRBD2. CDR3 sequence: CASTHSGGTNTGELFF. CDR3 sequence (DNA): TGTGCCAGCACCCATAGCGGGGGGACGAACACCGGGGAGCTGTTTTTT.